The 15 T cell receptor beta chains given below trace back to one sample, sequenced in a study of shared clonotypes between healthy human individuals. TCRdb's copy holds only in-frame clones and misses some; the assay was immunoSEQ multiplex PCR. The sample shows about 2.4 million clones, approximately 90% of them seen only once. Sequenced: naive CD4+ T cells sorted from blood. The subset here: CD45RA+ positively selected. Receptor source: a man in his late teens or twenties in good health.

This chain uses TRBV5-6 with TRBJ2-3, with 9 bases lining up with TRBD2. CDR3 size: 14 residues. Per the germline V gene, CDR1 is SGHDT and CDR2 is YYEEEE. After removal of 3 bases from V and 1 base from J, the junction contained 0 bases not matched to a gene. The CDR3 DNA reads TGTGCCAGCAGCTGGACTAGCGGCACAGATACGCAGTATTTT. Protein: CASSWTSGTDTQYF.

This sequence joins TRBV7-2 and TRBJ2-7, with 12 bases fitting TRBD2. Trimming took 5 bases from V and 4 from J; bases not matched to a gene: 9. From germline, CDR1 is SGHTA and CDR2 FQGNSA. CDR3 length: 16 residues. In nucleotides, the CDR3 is TGTGCCAGCAGCCTGGGGACTAGCGGGCTGGGATACGAGCAGTACTTC. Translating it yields CASSLGTSGLGYEQYF.

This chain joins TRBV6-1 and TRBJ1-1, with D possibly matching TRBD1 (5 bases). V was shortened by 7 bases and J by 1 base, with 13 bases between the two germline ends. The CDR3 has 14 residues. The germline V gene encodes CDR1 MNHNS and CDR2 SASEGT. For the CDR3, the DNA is TGTGCCAGCACCAGAGGGGAGCAGAACACTGAAGCTTTCTTT. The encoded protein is CASTRGEQNTEAFF.

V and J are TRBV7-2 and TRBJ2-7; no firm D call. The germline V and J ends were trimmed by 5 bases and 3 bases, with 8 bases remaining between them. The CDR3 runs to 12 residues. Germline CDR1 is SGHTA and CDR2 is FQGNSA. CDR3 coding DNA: TGTGCCAGCAGCCTGTATGTCTACGAGCAGTACTTC. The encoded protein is CASSLYVYEQYF.

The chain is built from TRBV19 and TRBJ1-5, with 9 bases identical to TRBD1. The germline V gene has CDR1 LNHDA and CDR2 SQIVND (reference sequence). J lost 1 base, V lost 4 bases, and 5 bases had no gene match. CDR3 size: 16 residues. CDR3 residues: CASSTLQGASNQPQHF. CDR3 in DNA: TGTGCCAGTAGTACTCTACAGGGGGCAAGCAATCAGCCCCAGCATTTT.

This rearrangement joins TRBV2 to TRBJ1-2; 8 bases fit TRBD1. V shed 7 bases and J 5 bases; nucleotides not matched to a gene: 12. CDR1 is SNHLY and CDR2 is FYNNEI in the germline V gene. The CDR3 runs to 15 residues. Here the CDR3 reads CASTQRPGGGYGYTF. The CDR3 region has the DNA TGTGCCAGCACCCAACGACCAGGGGGCGGGTATGGCTACACCTTC.

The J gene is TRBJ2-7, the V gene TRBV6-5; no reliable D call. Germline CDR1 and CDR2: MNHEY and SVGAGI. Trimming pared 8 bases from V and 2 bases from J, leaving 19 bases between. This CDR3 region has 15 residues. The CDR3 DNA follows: TGTGCCAGCGGATGGATACTCCCGGGCCCCTACGAGCAGTACTTC. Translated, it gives CASGWILPGPYEQYF.

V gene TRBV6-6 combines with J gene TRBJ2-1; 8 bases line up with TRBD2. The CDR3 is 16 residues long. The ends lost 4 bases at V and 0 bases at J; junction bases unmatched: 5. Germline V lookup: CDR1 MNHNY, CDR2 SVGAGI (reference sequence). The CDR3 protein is CASSSLAGLSYNEQFF. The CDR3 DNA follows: TGTGCCAGCAGTTCCCTAGCGGGCCTCTCCTACAATGAGCAGTTCTTC.

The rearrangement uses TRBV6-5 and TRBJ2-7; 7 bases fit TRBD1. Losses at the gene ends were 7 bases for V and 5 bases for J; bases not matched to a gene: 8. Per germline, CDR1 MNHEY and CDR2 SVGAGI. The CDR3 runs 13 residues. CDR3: CASTRQGSHEQYF. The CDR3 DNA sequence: TGTGCCAGCACCCGACAGGGATCCCACGAGCAGTACTTC.

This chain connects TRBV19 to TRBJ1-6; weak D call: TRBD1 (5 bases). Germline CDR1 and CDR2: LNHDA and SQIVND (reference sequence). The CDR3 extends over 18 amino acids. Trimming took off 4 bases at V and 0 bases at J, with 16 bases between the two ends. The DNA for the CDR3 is TGTGCCAGTAGTACGACCGGGACTTCTAGCTCCTATAATTCACCCCTCCACTTT. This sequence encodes CASSTTGTSSSYNSPLHF. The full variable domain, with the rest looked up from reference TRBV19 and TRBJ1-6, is DGGITQSPKYLFRKEGQNVTLSCEQNLNHDAMYWYRQDPGQGLRLIYYSQIVNDFQKGDIAEGYSVSREKKESFPLTVTSAQKNPTAFYLCASSTTGTSSSYNSPLHFGNGTRLTVT.

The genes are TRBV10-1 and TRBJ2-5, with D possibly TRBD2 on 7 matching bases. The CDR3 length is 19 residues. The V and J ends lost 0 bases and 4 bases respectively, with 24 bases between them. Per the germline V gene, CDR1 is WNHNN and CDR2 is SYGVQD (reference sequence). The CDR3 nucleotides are TGCGCCAGCAGTGAGTCCCCCCGCGGGGGCGGGGGTCGACGAGAGACCCAGTACTTC. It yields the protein CASSESPRGGGGRRETQYF.

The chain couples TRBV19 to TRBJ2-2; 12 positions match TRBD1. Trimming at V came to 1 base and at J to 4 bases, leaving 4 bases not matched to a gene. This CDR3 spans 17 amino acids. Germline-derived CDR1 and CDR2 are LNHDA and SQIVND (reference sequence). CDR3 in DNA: TGTGCCAGTAGTATAGGGGACAGGGGGCGCGGCACCGGGGAGCTGTTTTTT. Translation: CASSIGDRGRGTGELFF.

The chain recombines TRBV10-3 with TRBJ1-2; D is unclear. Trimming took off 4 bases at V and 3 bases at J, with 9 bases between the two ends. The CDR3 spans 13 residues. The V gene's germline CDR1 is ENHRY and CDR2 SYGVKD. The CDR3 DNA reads TGTGCCATCAGTGGAAAGGAAGACTATGGCTACACCTTC. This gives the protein CAISGKEDYGYTF.

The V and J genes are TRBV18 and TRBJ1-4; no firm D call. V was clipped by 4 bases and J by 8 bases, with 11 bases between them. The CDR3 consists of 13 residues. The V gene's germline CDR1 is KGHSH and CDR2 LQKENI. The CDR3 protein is CASSRDTFEKLFF. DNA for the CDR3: TGTGCCAGCTCACGCGACACCTTCGAAAAACTGTTTTTT. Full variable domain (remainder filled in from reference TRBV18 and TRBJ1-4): NAGVMQNPRHLVRRRGQEARLRCSPMKGHSHVYWYRQLPEEGLKFMVYLQKENIIDESGMPKERFSAEFPKEGPSILRIQQVVRGDSAAYFCASSRDTFEKLFFGSGTQLSVL.

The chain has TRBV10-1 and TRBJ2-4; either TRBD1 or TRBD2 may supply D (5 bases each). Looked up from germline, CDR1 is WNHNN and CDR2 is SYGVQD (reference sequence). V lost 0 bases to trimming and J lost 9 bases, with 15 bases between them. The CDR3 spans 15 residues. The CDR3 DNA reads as TGCGCCAGCAGTGAGTCGACTGGGGCGGGTAGCATTCAGTACTTC. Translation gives CASSESTGAGSIQYF.